This T cell receptor (beta chain) was profiled in a study of T cell repertoires in cytomegalovirus infection. Study in general: Well-studied HLA-B-restricted CMV epitopes were used in the study alongside recently identified HLA-C-restricted ones. In public TCR beta signatures, there were indications of both CMV infection and matching HLA type.

The V and J ends lost 0 bases and 5 bases respectively, with 15 bases between them. Germline V gene lookup returns CDR1 LGHDT and CDR2 YNNKEL (reference sequence). This CDR3 spans 16 amino acids. General study points: There were HLA-C-restricted CMV-specific TCR beta clonotypes dominating the ex vivo response. CMV carriers having the relevant HLA were flagged by cumulative public TCR beta family frequency.

TCRdb analysed the reads with MiXCR anew, one entry per CDR3 protein. The sample shows around 55,000 distinct CDR3 sequences, about a fifth of them seen only once. Points on this clonotype: Its target is not known.

This receptor was taken from a human donor in good health (CMV status not recorded). Some clones in this sample may be carry-over from other donors' samples. Sequences were derived from CD8+ T cells from cultured PBMCs, sampled from culture after CMV antigen stimulation. The V and J genes are TRBV3-1 and TRBJ2-3; no firm D call. In DNA form, the CDR3 reads TGTGCCAGCAGCCAAGATCCCAGCTGGTCGCAAGATACGCAGTATTTT. It encodes CASSQDPSWSQDTQYF.